Following are 27 T cell receptor beta chains from one sample sequenced in a study of Ad26.COV2.S vaccination and SARS-CoV-2 variants. Method: immunoSEQ multiplex PCR; TCRdb's copy keeps in-frame clones and lacks some. This table has about 420,000 clones, approximately 90% appearing once. Specified treatment: 19 received Ad26.COV2.S at low or high dose, single or two shots; 5 received placebo; per-sample allocation not given. After the first vaccine or placebo injection, samples were drawn on day 63. Sequences were derived from peripheral blood, sampled in a trial of Ad26.COV2.S vaccine versus placebo. The receptor source for this set is a person between 18 and 60 years old who received the Ad26.COV2.S COVID-19 vaccine or a placebo.

The chain has TRBV7-9 and TRBJ2-7; D might be TRBD2 (5 bases). This CDR3 is built from 17 residues. Germline-derived CDR1 and CDR2 are SEHNR and FQNEAQ (reference sequence). The V gene lost 4 bases and the J gene lost 3 bases, with 22 bases spanning the gap. The CDR3 protein is CASSSGERTEDFYEQYF. The DNA of the CDR3 is TGTGCCAGCAGCTCCGGGGAGAGGACGGAGGACTTCTACGAGCAGTACTTC. Full variable domain (rest looked up from reference TRBV7-9 and TRBJ2-7): DTGVSQNPRHKITKRGQNVTFRCDPISEHNRLYWYRQTLGQGPEFLTYFQNEAQLEKSRLLSDRFSAERPKGSFSTLEIQRTEQGDSAMYLCASSSGERTEDFYEQYFGPGTRLTVT.

This chain joins TRBV5-1 and TRBJ1-2; weak D call: TRBD1 (6 bases). Trimming cost V 2 bases and J 8 bases, with 16 bases left between them. This CDR3 region has 14 residues. Per the germline V gene, CDR1 is SGHRS and CDR2 is YFSETQ. In nucleotides, the CDR3 is TGCGCCAGCAGCTTCGATGGGGGCGAGGCGGGCTACACCTTC. Its translation: CASSFDGGEAGYTF.

This clone is a singleton in its sample. This CDR3 reads CASSFGGLDTQYF. In DNA, the CDR3 is TGCGCCAGCAGCTTTGGGGGACTGGATACGCAGTATTTT. The V and J genes are TRBV5-1 and TRBJ2-3; TRBD2 is a possible D gene (6 bases). Trimming shortened V by 2 bases and J by 6 bases, and 10 bases separated the two germline ends. The CDR3 runs 13 residues. Germline assignment: CDR1 SGHRS and CDR2 YFSETQ. Full variable domain (missing parts from reference TRBV5-1 and TRBJ2-3): KAGVTQTPRYLIKTRGQQVTLSCSPISGHRSVSWYQQTPGQGLQFLFEYFSETQRNKGNFPGRFSGRQFSNSRSEMNVSTLELGDSALYLCASSFGGLDTQYFGPGTRLTVL.

The chain has TRBV6-5 and TRBJ2-7; perhaps TRBD1 as D (6 bases). Germline lookup yields CDR1 MNHEY and CDR2 SVGAGI. Trimming cost V 8 bases and J 3 bases, with 11 bases left between them. The CDR3 is made up of 12 amino acids. In DNA form, the CDR3 reads TGTGCCAGCTCCGGACAGTTCTACGAGCAGTACTTC. As protein: CASSGQFYEQYF.

The V and J genes are TRBV6-5 and TRBJ1-3; 8 bases fit TRBD1. Germline trimming cut 6 bases from V and 0 bases from J; bases unmatched to any gene: 4. The CDR3 runs 15 residues. Germline CDR1 MNHEY, CDR2 SVGAGI. Here the CDR3 reads CASRGTGISGNTIYF. The CDR3 DNA follows: TGTGCCAGCAGAGGGACAGGCATCTCTGGAAACACCATATATTTT.

V is TRBV6-5 and J is TRBJ2-7; D may be TRBD1 (6 bases). Trimming pared 0 bases from V and 0 bases from J, leaving 9 bases between. This CDR3 has 15 amino acids. Per germline, CDR1 MNHEY and CDR2 SVGAGI. The CDR3: CASSYSEGGSYEQYF. In DNA, the CDR3 is TGTGCCAGCAGTTACTCCGAAGGGGGCTCCTACGAGCAGTACTTC.

The chain employs TRBV21-1 and TRBJ1-2; the D call TRBD1 from the table was never checked on the DNA. TRBV21-1 is assigned pseudogene status. The CDR3 totals 17 residues. The CDR3 nucleotides read TGTGCCAGCAGCAGGGTCGTTAGAGGGACAGGGTCCTATGGCTACACCTTC. It encodes CASSRVVRGTGSYGYTF.

J is TRBJ1-4 and V is TRBV4-2, with 10 nucleotides matching TRBD1. The J segment lost 8 bases and the V segment lost 1 base, leaving 4 bases of the junction unmatched. The germline gives CDR1 LGHNA, CDR2 YNFKEQ. The length of the CDR3 is 15 residues. The CDR3 nucleotides are TGTGCCAGCAGCCAAGGACAGGGGGCCTGGGAAAAACTGTTTTTT. Encoded protein: CASSQGQGAWEKLFF.

The gene calls are TRBV28 and TRBJ1-1; D unclear. This CDR3 comprises 15 residues. V shed 2 bases and J shed 6 bases, with 16 bases lying between them. Germline V gene lookup returns CDR1 MDHEN and CDR2 SYDVKM. Here the CDR3 reads CASSLIMDPRAEAFF. The DNA of the CDR3 is TGTGCCAGCAGTTTAATAATGGACCCCAGAGCTGAAGCTTTCTTT.

J is TRBJ1-6 and V is TRBV7-2; 7 bases agree with TRBD1. Germline-derived CDR1 and CDR2 are SGHTA and FQGNSA. V gave up 0 bases and J gave up 10 bases; unmatched junction bases: 3. The CDR3 is 14 amino acids. This CDR3 is CASSLAGGVSPLHF. CDR3 DNA sequence: TGTGCCAGCAGCTTAGCAGGGGGCGTCTCACCCCTCCACTTT.

The rearrangement links TRBV3-1 (or the pseudogene TRBV3-2) to TRBJ1-2, with D tentatively TRBD1 (6 bases). Deletions cut 3 bases from V and 4 bases from J, with 12 bases between. There are 14 residues in the CDR3. Per the germline V gene, CDR1 is LGHDT and CDR2 is YNNKEL (reference sequence). CDR3 region: CASSQGGRRYGYTF. DNA of the CDR3: TGTGCCAGCAGCCAGGGGGGGCGACGCTATGGCTACACCTTC.

The genes are TRBV2 and TRBJ2-7; unclear D gene. This CDR3 comprises 11 residues. V lost 6 bases and J lost 5, with 8 bases in between. The germline V gene encodes CDR1 SNHLY and CDR2 FYNNEI. The CDR3, as DNA: TGTGCCAGCAGCCCGGCCAACGAGCAGTACTTC. Translation gives CASSPANEQYF.

The V and J genes are TRBV27 and TRBJ2-7; TRBD2 agrees at 9 bases. CDR3 length: 14 amino acids. The germline CDR1 and CDR2 sequences are MNHEY and SMNVEV (reference sequence). V lost 6 bases and J lost 4; bases outside the gene matches: 7. The CDR3: CASRLAGPPYEQYF. The DNA of the CDR3 is TGTGCCAGCAGGCTAGCGGGGCCTCCTTACGAGCAGTACTTC.

The chain has TRBV27 and TRBJ2-3, with 14 nucleotides matching TRBD2. With V trimmed by 5 bases and J by 0 bases, 13 bases remained unmatched. The CDR3 extends over 20 amino acids. CDR1 and CDR2 (germline): MNHEY, SMNVEV (reference sequence). This CDR3 is CASSPRTSGGPYPSTDTQYF. In DNA form, the CDR3 reads TGTGCCAGCAGTCCTAGGACTAGCGGGGGGCCTTACCCTAGCACAGATACGCAGTATTTT.

The count of this clone is one. The rearrangement links TRBV5-4 to TRBJ2-7; 8 bases are a match to TRBD2. The V segment lost 6 bases and the J segment 0 bases; nucleotides outside the gene matches: 8. This CDR3 has 15 residues. Germline values: CDR1 SGHNT, CDR2 YYREEE (reference sequence). The chain's CDR3 is CASTLDGGASYEQYF. The DNA of the CDR3 is TGTGCCAGCACCCTGGACGGGGGGGCCTCCTACGAGCAGTACTTC. Using reference TRBV5-4 and TRBJ2-7 for the parts outside the CDR3, the full variable domain is ETGVTQSPTHLIKTRGQQVTLRCSSQSGHNTVSWYQQALGQGPQFIFQYYREEENGRGNFPPRFSGLQFPNYSSELNVNALELDDSALYLCASTLDGGASYEQYFGPGTRLTVT.

The chain uses TRBV29-1 and TRBJ2-7; D is undetermined. Germline V gene data show CDR1 as SQVTM and CDR2 as ANQGSEA. This CDR3 comprises 11 residues. V gave up 4 bases and J gave up 3 bases, with 7 bases separating them. The CDR3 spells CSVGVNYEQYF. CDR3 coding DNA: TGCAGCGTTGGTGTCAACTACGAGCAGTACTTC.

The rearrangement uses TRBV9 and TRBJ2-3; D is unclear. Germline V gene data show CDR1 as SGDLS and CDR2 as YYNGEE. Trimming removed 2 bases at V and 3 bases at J, with 10 bases between. The CDR3 loop spans 14 amino acids. The CDR3 reads CASSVLSETDTQYF. CDR3 in DNA: TGTGCCAGCAGCGTTTTGAGCGAAACAGATACGCAGTATTTT.

The chain is built from TRBV11-2 and TRBJ1-6; a possible D gene is TRBD1 (5 bases). The CDR3 loop spans 15 amino acids. V was trimmed by 6 bases and J by 4 bases, leaving 13 bases between them. Germline V gene sequence: CDR1 SGHAT, CDR2 FQNNGV. In DNA, the CDR3 is TGTGCCAGCAGATTTAACAGGCAGTATAATTCACCCCTCCACTTT. Translation gives CASRFNRQYNSPLHF. Variable domain in full (rest from reference TRBV11-2 and TRBJ1-6): EAGVAQSPRYKIIEKRQSVAFWCNPISGHATLYWYQQILGQGPKLLIQFQNNGVVDDSQLPKDRFSAERLKGVDSTLKIQPAKLEDSAVYLCASRFNRQYNSPLHFGNGTRLTVT.

The chain has TRBV4-3 and TRBJ2-7; a possible D gene is TRBD2 (5 bases). Germline CDR1 and CDR2: LGHNA and YSLEER. Trimming took 1 base from V and 0 from J, leaving 10 bases between them. CDR3 length: 15 residues. CDR3 loop: CASSQGPGISYEQYF. The CDR3 DNA follows: TGCGCCAGCAGCCAAGGGCCCGGGATCTCCTACGAGCAGTACTTC.

V and J are TRBV6-5 and TRBJ2-1; weak D call: TRBD1 (6 bases). V lost 8 bases and J 2 bases, leaving 13 bases between the germline ends. This CDR3 contains 14 residues. The germline V gene encodes CDR1 MNHEY and CDR2 SVGAGI. The CDR3 here is CASGSRGTYNEQFF. CDR3 in DNA: TGTGCCAGCGGGAGCAGGGGAACCTACAATGAGCAGTTCTTC.

In its sample, this clone was seen once. The chain links TRBV5-4 to TRBJ1-2; D might be TRBD1 (5 bases). This CDR3 region has 15 residues. The V gene's germline CDR1 is SGHNT and CDR2 YYREEE (reference sequence). V lost 0 bases, J lost 3 bases, and 12 bases lay in between. This CDR3 reads CASSLVGEGHYGYTF. The DNA for the CDR3 is TGTGCCAGCAGCTTGGTAGGGGAGGGACACTATGGCTACACCTTC.

The chain couples TRBV4-1 to TRBJ1-5; the D is unclear. The germline V gene has CDR1 MGHRA and CDR2 YSYEKL. Trimming removed 1 base at V and 2 bases at J, with 9 bases between. This CDR3 is 15 amino acids long. CDR3 amino acids: CASSQVRGGNQPQHF. The DNA of the CDR3 is TGCGCCAGCAGCCAAGTACGAGGTGGCAATCAGCCCCAGCATTTT.

The V call is TRBV6-4, the J call TRBJ2-2; D ambiguous. V was cut by 4 bases and J by 8 bases, with 8 bases left in between. Germline V CDR1 and CDR2: MRHNA, SNTAGT. CDR3 length equals 12 residues. The DNA for the CDR3 is TGTGCCAGCAGTGGCCTCTTAGGGGAGCTGTTTTTT. Translating gives CASSGLLGELFF.

The chain links TRBV7-9 to TRBJ1-1, with D unresolved. Germline V gives CDR1 SEHNR, CDR2 FQNEAQ (reference sequence). The V end lost 5 bases, the J end lost 0 bases, and 22 bases lay between the germline ends. This CDR3 spans 18 amino acids. The CDR3 DNA is TGTGCCAGCAGCGATACGTTGCGGACTGGGAGCTTGAACACTGAAGCTTTCTTT. Its translation is CASSDTLRTGSLNTEAFF.

J is TRBJ2-7 and V is TRBV5-6, with D unresolved. Trimming took off 1 base at V and 2 bases at J, with 10 bases between the two ends. This CDR3 region has 14 residues. The germline CDR1 and CDR2 sequences are SGHDT and YYEEEE. The CDR3 loop reads CASSLLGLAYEQYF. As DNA, the CDR3 is TGTGCCAGCAGCTTGCTTGGGCTAGCCTACGAGCAGTACTTC.

A few counts support this clone. The chain couples TRBV10-1 to TRBJ1-5; the D gene is possibly TRBD1 (5 bases). This CDR3 spans 15 amino acids. Germline CDR1 and CDR2: WNHNN and SYGVQD (reference sequence). The V end was cut by 3 bases, the J end by 1 base, with 10 bases between. CDR3 in amino acids: CASSDGALSNQPQHF. The CDR3 nucleotides read TGCGCCAGCAGTGACGGGGCTTTGAGCAATCAGCCCCAGCATTTT.

CDR3 sequence: CASNNPWDSSGNTIYF. The DNA for the CDR3 is TGTGCCAGTAACAATCCATGGGACAGCTCTGGAAACACCATATATTTT. V gene TRBV19 combines with J gene TRBJ1-3, with 7 positions matching TRBD1. Germline-derived CDR1 and CDR2 are LNHDA and SQIVND (reference sequence). The CDR3 contains 16 residues. V gave up 7 bases and J gave up 0 bases; unmatched junction bases: 9. The full variable domain, with the rest looked up from reference TRBV19 and TRBJ1-3, is DGGITQSPKYLFRKEGQNVTLSCEQNLNHDAMYWYRQDPGQGLRLIYYSQIVNDFQKGDIAEGYSVSREKKESFPLTVTSAQKNPTAFYLCASNNPWDSSGNTIYFGEGSWLTVV.